This entry lists 26 T cell receptor beta chains sequenced from one sample in a study of blood T cell repertoires in COVID-19. Sequenced by immunoSEQ multiplex PCR; TCRdb stores in-frame clones only, minus some. In the table there are 95,000 to 150,000 clones, roughly 90% of which are singletons. The sequencing sample was made of peripheral blood. The origin of the receptors is a man in his forties or fifties with acute or convalescent COVID-19.

The rearrangement links TRBV5-4 to TRBJ2-7, with D unresolved. Trimming cost V 7 bases and J 0 bases, with 14 bases left between them. The CDR3 has 14 residues. The germline V gene encodes CDR1 SGHNT and CDR2 YYREEE (reference sequence). In DNA, the CDR3 is TGTGCCAGCCCATCCCCCAGGTCCTCCTACGAGCAGTACTTC. This encodes CASPSPRSSYEQYF.

This sequence joins TRBV5-1 and TRBJ2-7, with D hard to call. Germline V gene data show CDR1 as SGHRS and CDR2 as YFSETQ. This CDR3 is 17 amino acids long. The V end was cut by 0 bases, the J end by 1 base, with 17 bases between. The CDR3, as DNA: TGCGCCAGCAGCTTGGATAAAAGCGAAACCTTATCCTACGAGCAGTACTTC. Its protein is CASSLDKSETLSYEQYF.

J is TRBJ1-1 and V is TRBV5-1; no firm D call. CDR3 length: 13 residues. Germline lookup yields CDR1 SGHRS and CDR2 YFSETQ. V lost 5 bases, J lost 4 bases, and 12 bases lay in between. CDR3 sequence reads: CASSNAPGTEAFF. The CDR3 DNA reads TGCGCCAGCAGTAACGCCCCGGGCACTGAAGCTTTCTTT.

This sequence joins TRBV11-3 and TRBJ2-1; TRBD2 matches 8 bases. Per germline, CDR1 SGHNT and CDR2 YENEEA. The CDR3 sequence is 14 residues long. Germline trimming cut 1 base from V and 10 bases from J; bases unmatched to any gene: 6. The CDR3 coding sequence is TGTGCCAGCAGCTTAGGACTAGCGTCACAAGAGCAGTTCTTC. Translated, it gives CASSLGLASQEQFF.

V is TRBV6-5 and J is TRBJ2-1; 10 nucleotides match TRBD2. The V gene's germline CDR1 is MNHEY and CDR2 SVGAGI. The length of the CDR3 is 14 residues. J lost 4 bases, V lost 11 bases, and 8 bases had no gene match. CDR3 sequence reads: CAAAGGDTYNEQFF. The CDR3, as DNA: TGTGCCGCAGCGGGAGGGGATACATACAATGAGCAGTTCTTC.

This chain joins TRBV21-1 and TRBJ1-1. TRBV21-1 is a documented pseudogene. The CDR3 consists of 15 residues. The CDR3 reads CASSNGGSLNTEAFF. The CDR3 coding sequence is TGTGCCAGCAGCAACGGAGGGAGCCTGAACACTGAAGCTTTCTTT.

Regarding this clone: A junction end diverges from the germline sequence, so it may reflect a read error. V usage is TRBV11-2 and J usage is TRBJ2-7; possible D gene TRBD1, 5 bases. Germline values: CDR1 SGHAT, CDR2 FQNNGV. The CDR3 has 13 residues. The CDR3 sequence is CASSPNGATPQDF. Here the CDR3 DNA reads TGTGCCAGCAGCCCAAATGGGGCGACTCCCCAGGACTTC.

This clone has only a few counts. This CDR3 reads CASRLDTNTGELFF. CDR3 sequence (DNA): TGTGCCAGCAGACTAGATACGAACACCGGGGAGCTGTTTTTT. The V call is TRBV6-4, the J call TRBJ2-2, with D maybe TRBD2 (5 bases). This CDR3 contains 14 residues. V was cut by 6 bases and J by 0 bases, with 8 bases left in between. The germline CDR1 and CDR2 sequences are MRHNA and SNTAGT.

The CDR3 nucleotides read TGCAGCGTTCGGGGGGCGCTAGAGGATGGCTACACCTTC. As protein: CSVRGALEDGYTF. V and J are TRBV29-1 and TRBJ1-2; tentative D call: TRBD1 (6 bases). Germline V lookup: CDR1 SQVTM, CDR2 ANQGSEA. V was trimmed by 5 bases and J by 6 bases, leaving 16 bases between them. The CDR3 sequence is 13 residues long.

J is TRBJ1-2 and V is TRBV18, with a weak D call TRBD1 (6 bases). The V end lost 4 bases, the J end lost 4 bases, and 19 bases lay between the germline ends. There are 16 residues in the CDR3. Germline loops: CDR1 KGHSH, CDR2 LQKENI. CDR3 protein: CASSQTTGLPAYGYTF. DNA of the CDR3: TGTGCCAGCTCACAAACAACAGGGTTGCCCGCCTATGGCTACACCTTC.

This clone was counted a few times. This chain uses TRBV7-8 with TRBJ1-6; possible D gene TRBD1, 5 bases. The CDR3 is made up of 15 amino acids. Between the trimmed V and J ends, which lost 1 base and 9 bases, there was a span of 13 bases. The germline CDR1 and CDR2 sequences are SGHVS and FQNEAQ. The CDR3 bases are TGTGCCAGCAGCTTAGATGGGGCCAGAAGTTCACCCCTCCACTTT. It translates to CASSLDGARSSPLHF.

The chain combines TRBV6-6 with TRBJ1-3, with D maybe TRBD1 (5 bases). The germline V gene has CDR1 MNHNY and CDR2 SVGAGI (reference sequence). Between the trimmed V and J ends, which lost 5 bases and 9 bases, there was a span of 14 bases. This CDR3 has 13 amino acids. The CDR3 spells CASSATASSTIYF. The DNA of the CDR3 is TGTGCCAGCAGTGCGACAGCTTCGAGCACCATATATTTT.

V usage is TRBV3-1 (or the pseudogene TRBV3-2) and J usage is TRBJ2-5; D is perhaps TRBD2 (6 bases). V lost 1 base to trimming and J lost 13 bases, with 13 bases between them. Germline CDR1 LGHDT, CDR2 YNNKEL (reference sequence). This CDR3 is 12 amino acids long. CDR3 DNA: TGTGCCAGCAGCCAAGCGGGACTTTATCTGTACTTC. Protein sequence: CASSQAGLYLYF.

This clone has only one observation. The chain has TRBV9 and TRBJ2-7, with D perhaps TRBD1 (5 bases). The ends were cut back, 2 bases at V and 4 bases at J, with 13 bases in the middle. CDR3 size: 14 residues. Per germline, CDR1 SGDLS and CDR2 YYNGEE. CDR3 DNA sequence: TGTGCCAGCAGCGTCACCCCTCAGGGATACGAGCAGTACTTC. Translating gives CASSVTPQGYEQYF.

V is TRBV3-1 (or the pseudogene TRBV3-2) and J is TRBJ2-1; 9 nucleotides align to TRBD2. The germline gives CDR1 LGHDT, CDR2 YNNKEL (reference sequence). There are 16 residues in the CDR3. Losses at the gene ends were 2 bases for V and 7 bases for J; bases not matched to a gene: 9. Written as DNA, the CDR3 is TGTGCCAGCAGCCAATCTCCCTTAGCGGGAGCGAATGAGCAGTTCTTC. Translation gives CASSQSPLAGANEQFF.

V usage is TRBV14 and J usage is TRBJ2-7, with D possibly being TRBD2 (6 bases). The CDR3 totals 16 residues. Trimming pared 5 bases from V and 2 bases from J, leaving 19 bases between. Germline loops: CDR1 SGHDN, CDR2 FVKESK. In DNA form, the CDR3 reads TGTGCCAGCAGCGCCCGGGGACTGACCGTTACCTACGAGCAGTACTTC. Its translation: CASSARGLTVTYEQYF.

The chain couples TRBV11-3 to TRBJ1-2; no reliable D call. Germline CDR1 SGHNT, CDR2 YENEEA. CDR3 length: 11 residues. Trimming pared 5 bases from V and 4 bases from J, leaving 5 bases between. CDR3 in DNA: TGTGCCAGCAGCGGACTCTATGGCTACACCTTC. It translates to CASSGLYGYTF.

The V call is TRBV19, the J call TRBJ2-7; 7 bases fit TRBD1. CDR1 LNHDA and CDR2 SQIVND come from the germline V gene (reference sequence). CDR3 length: 16 residues. Trimming at V came to 4 bases and at J to 2 bases, leaving 11 bases not matched to a gene. The CDR3 DNA is TGTGCCAGTAGTACTCGGGACAGCCCCGTTCCCTACGAGCAGTACTTC. It translates to CASSTRDSPVPYEQYF.

The chain links TRBV3-1 (or the pseudogene TRBV3-2) to TRBJ2-7, with a possible D match to TRBD2 (6 bases). This CDR3 spans 17 amino acids. Trimming took 4 bases from V and 1 from J, leaving 20 bases between them. Germline values: CDR1 LGHDT, CDR2 YNNKEL (reference sequence). CDR3 in amino acids: CASSPSSPGVSSYEQYF. CDR3 DNA sequence: TGTGCCAGCAGCCCATCTAGCCCGGGAGTTTCTTCCTACGAGCAGTACTTC.

The CDR3 reads CASSLRRTDTQYF. The CDR3 DNA reads TGTGCCAGCAGCTTAAGGAGGACAGATACGCAGTATTTT. The chain uses TRBV7-2 and TRBJ2-3, with D possibly TRBD2 on 5 matching bases. Germline V gene lookup returns CDR1 SGHTA and CDR2 FQGNSA. The CDR3 is 13 residues long. V was shortened by 2 bases and J by 3 bases, with 6 bases between the two germline ends.

This clone was seen a single time. The V call is TRBV4-1, the J call TRBJ2-1; TRBD2 matches 7 bases. The J segment lost 3 bases and the V segment lost 0 bases, leaving 8 bases of the junction unmatched. This CDR3 has 17 residues. Per the germline V gene, CDR1 is MGHRA and CDR2 is YSYEKL. CDR3 in amino acids: CASSQDELASLYNEQFF. CDR3 DNA sequence: TGCGCCAGCAGCCAAGATGAACTAGCGAGCCTCTACAATGAGCAGTTCTTC.

V usage is TRBV27 and J usage is TRBJ2-7, with 10 bases matching TRBD2. Germline V CDR1 and CDR2: MNHEY, SMNVEV (reference sequence). This CDR3 has 14 residues. The junction had 7 bases not matched to a gene; V was cut back by 5 bases and J by 6 bases. CDR3 loop: CASSHRLAGREQYF. Here the CDR3 DNA reads TGTGCCAGCAGTCACCGACTAGCGGGTCGCGAGCAGTACTTC.

Written as DNA, the CDR3 is TGTGCCAGCAGTGAGCCAGCTAACTATGGCTACACCTTC. This gives the protein CASSEPANYGYTF. The chain has TRBV25-1 and TRBJ1-2; D gene ambiguous. Germline V gives CDR1 MGHDK, CDR2 SYGVNS. The CDR3 covers 13 residues. Trimming stripped 3 bases from V and 0 bases from J, with 5 bases between.

In this sample, this clone turned up once. The chain has TRBV18 and TRBJ2-1, with 8 bases matching TRBD2. The V and J ends lost 2 bases and 4 bases, in that order; junction bases with no gene match: 4. The CDR3 length is 15 residues. CDR1 is KGHSH and CDR2 is LQKENI in the germline V gene. The DNA for the CDR3 is TGTGCCAGCTCACCAGTCGGGAGGGGTTACAATGAGCAGTTCTTC. This sequence encodes CASSPVGRGYNEQFF.

The chain combines TRBV5-1 with TRBJ2-7, with TRBD2 matching over 7 bases. Per the germline V gene, CDR1 is SGHRS and CDR2 is YFSETQ. The CDR3 consists of 14 residues. Unmatched junction bases numbered 12, after V lost 1 base and J lost 11 bases. The DNA of the CDR3 is TGCGCCAGCAGCTTGTTATCTAGCGGAACGAGCAAGTACTTC. Translation: CASSLLSSGTSKYF.

V gene TRBV7-9 combines with J gene TRBJ2-7; 7 bases are shared with TRBD1. The J segment lost 6 bases and the V segment lost 6 bases, leaving 11 bases of the junction unmatched. Germline loops: CDR1 SEHNR, CDR2 FQNEAQ (reference sequence). The CDR3 has 14 amino acids. The CDR3 loop is CASSPTGAFVEQYF. The CDR3 DNA reads as TGTGCCAGCAGTCCCACAGGGGCGTTCGTCGAGCAGTACTTC.